A single sample is the source of the 6 T cell receptor beta chains below, sequenced in a study of patients and donors after allogeneic stem cell transplantation (dated by TCRdb to the early 2020s). The library was made by RT-PCR. This sample was sequenced with a NextSeq 550. Using fastp at Q25 and MiXCR, TCRdb reprocessed the public reads and kept productive beta chains. Every CDR3 protein is listed once, alongside the most common genes and DNA of its rows. The sample records about 960,000 distinct CDR3 sequences, roughly 18% of which are singletons. 5% to 6.5% of the sample is taken by the ten largest. Sample: blood, either unsorted or a sorted T cell fraction (not recorded which). The source of these receptors is a human donor who was either an allogeneic HSCT recipient or a stem cell or donor lymphocyte infusion donor (not recorded which). It is not recorded whose cells these are; they may come from a transplant donor.

The gene calls are TRBV11-3 and TRBJ2-2, with D unclear. Per the germline V gene, CDR1 is SGHNT and CDR2 is YENEEA. The CDR3 consists of 14 residues. V gave up 4 bases and J gave up 10 bases, with 16 bases separating them. As DNA, the CDR3 is TGTGCCAGCAGCTCGCGAGTCCTATTTGAGGAGCTGTTTTTT. Its translation: CASSSRVLFEELFF.

The gene calls are TRBV25-1 and TRBJ2-3; D not certain. The length of the CDR3 is 12 residues. V was trimmed by 7 bases and J by 4 bases, leaving 9 bases between them. CDR1 MGHDK and CDR2 SYGVNS come from the germline V gene. The CDR3 sequence is CASIGESDTQYF. The DNA for the CDR3 is TGTGCCAGCATCGGTGAATCAGATACGCAGTATTTT.

This sequence joins TRBV12-3 or TRBV12-4 and TRBJ1-2; no reliable D call. There are 14 residues in the CDR3. Trimming stripped 3 bases from V and 1 base from J, with 9 bases between. This chain's CDR3 is CASSFGRINYGYTF. CDR3 DNA sequence: TGTGCCAGCAGTTTTGGGCGGATTAACTATGGCTACACCTTC.

The chain combines TRBV2 with TRBJ1-5; 8 bases line up with TRBD1. This CDR3 spans 17 amino acids. Unmatched junction bases numbered 14, after V lost 8 bases and J lost 2 bases. Germline CDR1 reads SNHLY; CDR2 reads FYNNEI. CDR3 in amino acids: CASRRYQGASRNQPQHF. For the CDR3, the DNA is TGTGCCAGCCGACGCTATCAGGGGGCGTCTCGCAATCAGCCCCAGCATTTT.

J is TRBJ1-2 and V is TRBV6-1; D uncertain. Trimming removed 2 bases at V and 7 bases at J, with 8 bases between. Germline V gives CDR1 MNHNS, CDR2 SASEGT. This CDR3 is 12 amino acids long. CDR3 sequence: CASSEFNGGYTF. In nucleotides, the CDR3 is TGTGCCAGCAGTGAATTCAACGGTGGCTACACCTTC.

In its sample, this clonotype was seen a few times. The chain carries TRBV6-5 and TRBJ2-5; 8 bases align to TRBD2. The V gene end was trimmed by 4 bases and the J gene end by 1 base; junction bases not matched to a gene: 11. Germline CDR1 is MNHEY and CDR2 is SVGAGI. CDR3 length: 17 residues. The CDR3 reads CASSSEKAGATQETQYF. The CDR3 region has the DNA TGTGCCAGCAGTTCAGAAAAAGCGGGGGCCACCCAAGAGACCCAGTACTTC.